This T cell receptor beta chain was recorded in a study of T cells after yellow fever vaccination. TCRdb independently ran MiXCR on the 5' RACE reads; one entry per CDR3 protein. In the table there are about 75,000 distinct CDR3 sequences, roughly 7% of which are singletons. CDR3 size: 10 residues. Trimming took 4 bases from V and 4 from J, leaving 4 bases between them. Per the germline V gene, CDR1 is DFQATT and CDR2 is SNEGSKA (reference sequence). This clonotype was counted ten times or more. The clonotype was recovered from a man between 18 and 35 years old who received the YFV17D yellow fever vaccine. The sequences come from CD8+ T cells sorted from PBMCs, collected around 10 days after the first yellow fever vaccination. The chain has TRBV20-1 and TRBJ1-2; D gene ambiguous. The CDR3, as DNA: TGCAGTGCTATAGGCTATGGCTACACCTTC. Encoded protein: CSAIGYGYTF.